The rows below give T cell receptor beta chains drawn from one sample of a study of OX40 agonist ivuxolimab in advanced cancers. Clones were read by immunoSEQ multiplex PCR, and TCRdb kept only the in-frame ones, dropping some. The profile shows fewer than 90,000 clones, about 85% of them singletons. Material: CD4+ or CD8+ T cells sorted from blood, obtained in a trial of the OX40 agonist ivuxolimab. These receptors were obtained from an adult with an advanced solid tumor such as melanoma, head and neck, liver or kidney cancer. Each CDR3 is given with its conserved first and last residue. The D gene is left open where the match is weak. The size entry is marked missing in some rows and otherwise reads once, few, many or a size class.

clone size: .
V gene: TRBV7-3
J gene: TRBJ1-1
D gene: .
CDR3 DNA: TGTGCCAGCAGCCCCCAGGGAGGCGGGAACACTGAAGCTTTCTTT
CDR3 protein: CASSPQGGGNTEAFF

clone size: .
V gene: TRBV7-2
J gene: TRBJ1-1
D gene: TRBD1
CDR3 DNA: TGTGCCAGCAGCCTAAGTACGACAGGGGCTGAAGCTTTCTTT
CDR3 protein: CASSLSTTGAEAFF

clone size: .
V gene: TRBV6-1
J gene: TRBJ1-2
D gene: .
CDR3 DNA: TGTGCCAGCAGTGAATACGGGGGCAGGGCGGCCTATGGCTACACCTTC
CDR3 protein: CASSEYGGRAAYGYTF

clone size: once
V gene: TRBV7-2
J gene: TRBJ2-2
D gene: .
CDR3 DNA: TGTGCCAGCAGCTTAAGGTCCCATGGGGAGCTGTTTTTT
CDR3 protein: CASSLRSHGELFF

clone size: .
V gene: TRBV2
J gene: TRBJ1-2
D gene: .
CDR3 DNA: TGTGCCAGTACAAGATTGGGAAATAACTATGGCTACACCTTC
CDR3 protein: CASTRLGNNYGYTF

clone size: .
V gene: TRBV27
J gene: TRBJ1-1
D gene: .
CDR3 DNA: TGTGCCAGCAGTCCCGGACAGAACACTGAAGCTTTCTTT
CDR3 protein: CASSPGQNTEAFF

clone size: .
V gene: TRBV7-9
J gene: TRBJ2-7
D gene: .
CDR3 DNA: TGTGCCAGCAGCTTAGCTAGGGCCCTCGCAGGCGAGCAGTACTTC
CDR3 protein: CASSLARALAGEQYF

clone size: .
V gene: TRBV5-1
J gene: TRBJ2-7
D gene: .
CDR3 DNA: TGCGCCAGCAGCCTTCCGACCTACGAGCAGTACTTC
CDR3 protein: CASSLPTYEQYF

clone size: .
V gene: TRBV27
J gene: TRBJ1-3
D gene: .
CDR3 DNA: TGTGCCAGCAGGCCCACAGGGCACTCTGGAAACACCATATATTTT
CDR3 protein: CASRPTGHSGNTIYF

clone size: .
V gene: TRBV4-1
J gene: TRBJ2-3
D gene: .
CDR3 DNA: TGCGCCAGCAGCCGCCCTGGAACTAGCACAGATACGCAGTATTTT
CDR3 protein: CASSRPGTSTDTQYF

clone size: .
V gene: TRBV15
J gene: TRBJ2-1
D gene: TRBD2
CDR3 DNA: TGTGCCACCAGCAGAAGGCGTAGCGGGAGGGACAATGAGCAGTTCTTC
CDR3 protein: CATSRRRSGRDNEQFF

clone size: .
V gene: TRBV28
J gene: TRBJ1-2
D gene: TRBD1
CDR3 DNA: TGTGCCAGCTCAGGGGGTCTTAACTATGGCTACACCTTC
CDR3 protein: CASSGGLNYGYTF

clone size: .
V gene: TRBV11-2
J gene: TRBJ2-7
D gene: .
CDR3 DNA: TGTGCCAGCAGCTTGCAGGGCCTGAGCTCCTACGAGCAGTACTTC
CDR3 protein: CASSLQGLSSYEQYF

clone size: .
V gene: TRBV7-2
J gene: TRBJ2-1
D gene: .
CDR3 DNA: TGTGCCAGCAGCTTTCGGTGGGAGCAGTTCTTC
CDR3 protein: CASSFRWEQFF

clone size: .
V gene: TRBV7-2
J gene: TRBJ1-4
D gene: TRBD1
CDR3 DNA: TGTGCCAGCAGGTTCGGACAGGGGGCGTTTGAAAAACTGTTTTTT
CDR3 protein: CASRFGQGAFEKLFF

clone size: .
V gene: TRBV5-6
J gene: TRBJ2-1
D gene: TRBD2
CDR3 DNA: TGTGCCAGCAGCCCGGGGGGAGCGGGGATTTACAATGAGCAGTTCTTC
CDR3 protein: CASSPGGAGIYNEQFF

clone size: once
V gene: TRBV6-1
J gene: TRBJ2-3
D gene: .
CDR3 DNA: TGTGCCAGCAGTGTAAAAGATACGCAGTATTTT
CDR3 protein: CASSVKDTQYF

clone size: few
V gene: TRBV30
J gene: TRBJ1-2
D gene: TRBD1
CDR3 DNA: TGTGCCTGGAGTGTAAAGGGTGGGACAGTGGGTGGCTACACCTTC
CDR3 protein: CAWSVKGGTVGGYTF

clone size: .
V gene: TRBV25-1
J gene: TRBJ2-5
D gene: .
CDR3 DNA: TGTGCCAGCAGTGACGATCCGGCGGGAGAGACCCAGTACTTC
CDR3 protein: CASSDDPAGETQYF

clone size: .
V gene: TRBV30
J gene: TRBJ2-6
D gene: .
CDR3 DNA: TGTGCCTGGAGTCCCCTGGCGGGGGCCAACGTCCTGACTTTC
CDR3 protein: CAWSPLAGANVLTF

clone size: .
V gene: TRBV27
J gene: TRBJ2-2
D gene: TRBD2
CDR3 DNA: TGTGCCAGCAGCCGACGGGCGGGGGACGCGAACACCGGGGAGCTGTTTTTT
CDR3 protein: CASSRRAGDANTGELFF

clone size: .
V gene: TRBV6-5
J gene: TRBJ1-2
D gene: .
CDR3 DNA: TGTGCCAGCAGTACAATGTCGGGTCGGTCGGGTGGCTACACCTTC
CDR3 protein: CASSTMSGRSGGYTF

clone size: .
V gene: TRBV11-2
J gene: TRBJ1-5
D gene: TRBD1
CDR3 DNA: TGTGCCAGCAGCTTGGGACAGGGCAATCAGCCCCAGCATTTT
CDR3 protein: CASSLGQGNQPQHF

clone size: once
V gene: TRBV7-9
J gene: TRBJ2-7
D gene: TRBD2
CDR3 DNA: TGTGCCAGCAGCCCTGGGGGAGCGGGGGATTACGAGCAGTACTTC
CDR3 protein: CASSPGGAGDYEQYF

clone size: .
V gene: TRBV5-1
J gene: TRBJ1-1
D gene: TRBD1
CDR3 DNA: TGCGCCAGCAGCACCCTGGGACAGCCTCGGACTGAAGCTTTCTTT
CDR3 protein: CASSTLGQPRTEAFF

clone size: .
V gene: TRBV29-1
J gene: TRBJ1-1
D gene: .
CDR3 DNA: TGCAGCTCCCCGGGGGGGGGCTGGAACACTGAAGCTTTCTTT
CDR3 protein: CSSPGGGWNTEAFF

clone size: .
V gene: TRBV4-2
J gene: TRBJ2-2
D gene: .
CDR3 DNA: TGTGCCAGCAGCCCCCTAGGGGGGACCACCGGGGAGCTGTTTTTT
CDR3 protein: CASSPLGGTTGELFF

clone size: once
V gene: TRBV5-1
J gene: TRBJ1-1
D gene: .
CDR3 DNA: TGCGCCAGCAGCTTGGTTCTAAAAGATTGGGGAAACACTGAAGCTTTCTTT
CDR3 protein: CASSLVLKDWGNTEAFF

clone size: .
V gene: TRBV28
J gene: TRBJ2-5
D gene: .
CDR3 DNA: TGTGCCAGCAGTCTATACCGCCGCGCGGGACAAGAGACCCAGTACTTC
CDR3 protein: CASSLYRRAGQETQYF

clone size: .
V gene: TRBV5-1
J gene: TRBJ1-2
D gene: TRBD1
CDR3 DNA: TGCGCCAGCAGCGGGACAGGGGCGCAAAAGGAAACCTATGGCTACACCTTC
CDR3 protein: CASSGTGAQKETYGYTF

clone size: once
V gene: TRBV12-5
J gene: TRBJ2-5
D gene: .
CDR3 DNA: TGTGCTAGTGGTTGGGGGCTTCGGGGAGGATGGCGGGAGACCCAGTACTTC
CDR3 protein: CASGWGLRGGWRETQYF

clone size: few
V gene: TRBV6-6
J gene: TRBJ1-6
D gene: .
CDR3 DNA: TGTGCCAGCATTCCCGGGGTTGGGGGTTCACCCCTCCACTTT
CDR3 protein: CASIPGVGGSPLHF

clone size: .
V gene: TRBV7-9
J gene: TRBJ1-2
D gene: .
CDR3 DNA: TGTGCCAGCAGCTCCTACGCCGGGGCTAACTATGGCTACACCTTC
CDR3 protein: CASSSYAGANYGYTF

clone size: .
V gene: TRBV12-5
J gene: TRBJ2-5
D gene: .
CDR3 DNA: TGTGCTAGTGATGGGTCGGGGGACTCGAGAGAGACCCAGTACTTC
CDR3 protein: CASDGSGDSRETQYF

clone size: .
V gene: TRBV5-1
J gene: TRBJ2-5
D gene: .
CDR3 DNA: TGCGCCAGCAGCCTTCCGGGACCCAACTTCCAGACCCAGTACTTC
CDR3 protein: CASSLPGPNFQTQYF

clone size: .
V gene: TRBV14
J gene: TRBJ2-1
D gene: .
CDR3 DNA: TGTGCCAGCAGCCAAGGGTTTCTGTGGGGGACATACAATGAGCAGTTCTTC
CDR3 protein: CASSQGFLWGTYNEQFF

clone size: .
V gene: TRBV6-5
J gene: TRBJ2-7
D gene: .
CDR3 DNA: TGTGCCAGCAAAAGAGGGGACAATGGCTACGAGCAGTACTTC
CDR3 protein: CASKRGDNGYEQYF

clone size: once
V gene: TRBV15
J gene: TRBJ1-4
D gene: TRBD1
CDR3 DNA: TGTGCCACCAAGGGACAGATTTTTGAAAAACTGTTTTTT
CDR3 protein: CATKGQIFEKLFF

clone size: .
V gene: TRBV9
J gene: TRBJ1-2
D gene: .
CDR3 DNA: TGTGCCAGCAGCGTAGATTCAGGGGACTATGGCTACACCTTC
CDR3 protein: CASSVDSGDYGYTF

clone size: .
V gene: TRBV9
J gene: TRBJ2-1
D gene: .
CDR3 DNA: TGTGCCAGCAGCGGAAGAGAGGGGGGGAGGAGCTCCTACAATGAGCAGTTCTTC
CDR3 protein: CASSGREGGRSSYNEQFF

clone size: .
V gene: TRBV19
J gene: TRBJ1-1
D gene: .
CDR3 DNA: TGTGCCAGTAGTGCAGACCGGTGGGGCACTGAAGCTTTCTTT
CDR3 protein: CASSADRWGTEAFF

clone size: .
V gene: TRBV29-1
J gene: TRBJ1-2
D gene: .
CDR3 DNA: TGCAGCACCCGGCGGGGGACTTATGGCTACACCTTC
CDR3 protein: CSTRRGTYGYTF

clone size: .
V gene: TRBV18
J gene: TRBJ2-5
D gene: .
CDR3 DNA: TGTGCCAGCTCACCTCCGGCAGAGACCCAGTACTTC
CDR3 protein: CASSPPAETQYF

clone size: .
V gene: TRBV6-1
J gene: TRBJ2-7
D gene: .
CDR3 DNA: TGTGCCAGCAGTGAAGGTGTCAGGGGGGTCTCCTACGAGCAGTACTTC
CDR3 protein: CASSEGVRGVSYEQYF

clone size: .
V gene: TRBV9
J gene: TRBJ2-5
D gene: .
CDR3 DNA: TGTGCCAGCAGCGTAAGGGTCTCTACTTACCAAGAGACCCAGTACTTC
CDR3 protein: CASSVRVSTYQETQYF

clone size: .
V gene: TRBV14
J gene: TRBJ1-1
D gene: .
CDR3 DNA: TGTGCCAGCAGCCGTTGGCCGGACCGACCCTTGAACACTGAAGCTTTCTTT
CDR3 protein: CASSRWPDRPLNTEAFF

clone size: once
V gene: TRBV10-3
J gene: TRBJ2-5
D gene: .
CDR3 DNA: TGTGCCATCAGCCACAGGGTGTCTCAAGAGACCCAGTACTTC
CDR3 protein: CAISHRVSQETQYF